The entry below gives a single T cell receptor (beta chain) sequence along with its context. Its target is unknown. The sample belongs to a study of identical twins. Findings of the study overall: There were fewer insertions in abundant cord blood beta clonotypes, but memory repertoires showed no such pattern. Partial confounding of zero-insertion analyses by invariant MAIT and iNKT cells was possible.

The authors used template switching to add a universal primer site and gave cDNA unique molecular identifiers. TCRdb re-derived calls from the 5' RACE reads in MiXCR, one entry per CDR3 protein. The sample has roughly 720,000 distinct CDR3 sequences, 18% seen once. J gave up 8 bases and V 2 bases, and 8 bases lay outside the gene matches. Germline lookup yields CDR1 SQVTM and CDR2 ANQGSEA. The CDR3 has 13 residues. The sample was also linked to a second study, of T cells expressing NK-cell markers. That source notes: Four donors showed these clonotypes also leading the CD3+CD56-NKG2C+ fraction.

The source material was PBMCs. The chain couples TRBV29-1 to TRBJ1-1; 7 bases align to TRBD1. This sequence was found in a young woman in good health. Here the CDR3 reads CSVEKGAGREAFF. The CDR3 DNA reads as TGCAGCGTTGAAAAGGGGGCGGGGAGAGAAGCTTTCTTT.